Each of the 30 T cell receptor beta chains below was sequenced from the same sample in a study of T-cell reconstitution after alpha-beta-depleted transplantation in children. Preparation of the TCRbeta library used unique molecular identifiers. TCRdb independently ran MiXCR on the PCR reads; one entry per CDR3 protein. The table shows fewer than 550,000 distinct CDR3 sequences, with roughly a tenth occurring only once. The source material was PBMCs, sampled before TCRalphabeta/CD19-depleted stem cell transplant. The source is a child aged 2 to 9 with inherited bone marrow failure, due to receive a stem cell transplant.

This clonotype was detected many times. The DNA for the CDR3 is TGCGCCAGCAGCCACCAATACTTTACTAGCGGAGATGACGAGCAGTACTTC. This translates into CASSHQYFTSGDDEQYF. This rearrangement joins TRBV4-3 to TRBJ2-7, with TRBD2 matching over 8 bases. Germline lookup yields CDR1 LGHNA and CDR2 YSLEER. J gave up 5 bases and V 3 bases, and 15 bases lay outside the gene matches. The CDR3 spans 17 residues.

This clonotype was seen at least ten times. The V and J genes are TRBV6-5 and TRBJ1-3; unclear D gene. The CDR3 is made up of 14 amino acids. CDR1 and CDR2 (germline): MNHEY, SVGAGI. Trimming cost V 0 bases and J 0 bases, with 3 bases left between them. The CDR3 DNA sequence: TGTGCCAGCAGTTACTCGAACTCTGGAAACACCATATATTTT. Protein: CASSYSNSGNTIYF.

This clonotype was seen many times. This sequence joins TRBV20-1 and TRBJ2-1; 11 nucleotides align to TRBD2. V was clipped by 0 bases and J by 6 bases; unmatched bases: 4. There are 15 residues in the CDR3. CDR1 is DFQATT and CDR2 is SNEGSKA in the germline V gene (reference sequence). The CDR3 sequence: CSARELAGVGNEQFF. Here the CDR3 DNA reads TGCAGTGCTAGAGAACTAGCGGGAGTAGGCAATGAGCAGTTCTTC.

Comment on this clonotype: Since a much larger clone is just one base distant, this may be a read error. The CDR3 DNA reads as TGTGCCAGCAGCTTCAGCGGGGGGGGCACCGGGGAGCTGTTTTTT. This gives the protein CASSFSGGGTGELFF. The chain carries TRBV7-8 and TRBJ2-2; 10 positions agree with TRBD2. CDR3 length: 15 amino acids. The V segment lost 3 bases and the J segment 4 bases; nucleotides outside the gene matches: 2. Germline CDR1 is SGHVS and CDR2 is FQNEAQ.

Ten or more counts support this clonotype. This chain uses TRBV5-1 with TRBJ2-4; 9 bases are shared with TRBD2. Germline CDR1 is SGHRS and CDR2 is YFSETQ. V was clipped by 3 bases and J by 0 bases; unmatched bases: 16. CDR3 length equals 20 residues. The CDR3 loop reads CASSSKAGGSYFLAKNIQYF. CDR3 DNA: TGCGCCAGCAGCTCCAAAGCGGGAGGATCCTATTTCCTAGCCAAAAACATTCAGTACTTC. The whole variable domain, remainder taken from reference TRBV5-1 and TRBJ2-4, is KAGVTQTPRYLIKTRGQQVTLSCSPISGHRSVSWYQQTPGQGLQFLFEYFSETQRNKGNFPGRFSGRQFSNSRSEMNVSTLELGDSALYLCASSSKAGGSYFLAKNIQYFGAGTRLSVL.

This clonotype was recorded at least ten times. The chain is built from TRBV5-1 and TRBJ2-5; D might be TRBD2 (5 bases). CDR1 is SGHRS and CDR2 is YFSETQ in the germline V gene. There are 14 residues in the CDR3. Trimming removed 2 bases from V and 5 bases from J, with 13 bases in between. The CDR3 loop is CASSFTSGMETQYF. The CDR3 nucleotides read TGCGCCAGCAGCTTCACTTCGGGGATGGAGACCCAGTACTTC.

The sample holds many counts of this clonotype. Relative to the germline gene, one junction end is altered; a read error may explain this. This chain uses TRBV29-1 with TRBJ2-5; perhaps TRBD2 as D (5 bases). There are 14 residues in the CDR3. Germline lookup yields CDR1 SQVTM and CDR2 ANQGSEA. CDR3 sequence (DNA): TGCAGCGTTGAAGGGGTGGTCAAGTGGGAGACCCATTACTTC. Translation gives CSVEGVVKWETHYF.

Details on this clonotype: A much larger clone differs by one base, so this may be a read error. The CDR3 protein is CAISEAGQNYKQYF. Written as DNA, the CDR3 is TGTGCCATCAGTGAGGCAGGGCAGAACTACAAGCAGTACTTC. The genes are TRBV10-3 and TRBJ2-7; D may be TRBD1 (5 bases). CDR1 ENHRY and CDR2 SYGVKD come from the germline V gene. This CDR3 has 14 residues.

This clonotype came up many times. The chain employs TRBV5-6 and TRBJ2-1; 8 bases are a match to TRBD1. CDR3 length equals 15 residues. Looked up from germline, CDR1 is SGHDT and CDR2 is YYEEEE. After removal of 0 bases from V and 6 bases from J, the junction contained 5 bases not matched to a gene. The DNA of the CDR3 is TGTGCCAGCAGCTTGGCCCTACAGGGGGTCAATGAGCAGTTCTTC. It is translated as CASSLALQGVNEQFF.

This clonotype was recorded many times. The chain joins TRBV4-3 to TRBJ2-1, with D hard to call. Germline V CDR1 and CDR2: LGHNA, YSLEER. The CDR3 is made up of 15 amino acids. V shed 0 bases and J shed 10 bases, with 16 bases lying between them. CDR3: CASSQDLFGSPEQFF. The CDR3, as DNA: TGCGCCAGCAGCCAAGATCTTTTTGGCTCCCCCGAGCAGTTCTTC.

This clonotype has a count of ten or more. V and J are TRBV5-1 and TRBJ2-5, with D possibly TRBD1 on 5 matching bases. The CDR3 totals 14 residues. V lost 4 bases, J lost 4 bases, and 14 bases lay in between. Per the germline V gene, CDR1 is SGHRS and CDR2 is YFSETQ. The CDR3 bases are TGCGCCAGCAGCCTATCGGCAGGGTCAGAGACCCAGTACTTC. Translation gives CASSLSAGSETQYF.

This clonotype came up many times. CDR3 bases: TGTGCCAGCAGTGAGGGGCTAGCGGGAGGGGGAGATACGCAGTATTTT. Protein product: CASSEGLAGGGDTQYF. This chain uses TRBV25-1 with TRBJ2-3; 12 nucleotides line up with TRBD2. Looked up from germline, CDR1 is MGHDK and CDR2 is SYGVNS. J was trimmed by 5 bases and V by 3 bases; bases with no gene match: 6. CDR3 length equals 16 residues. The complete variable domain, with remaining parts taken from reference TRBV25-1 and TRBJ2-3, reads EADIYQTPRYLVIGTGKKITLECSQTMGHDKMYWYQQDPGMELHLIHYSYGVNSTEKGDLSSESTVSRIRTEHFPLTLESARPSHTSQYLCASSEGLAGGGDTQYFGPGTRLTVL.

With regard to this clonotype: A read error is possible here, since a much larger clone lies one base away. The rearrangement joins TRBV5-1 to TRBJ1-1, with D uncertain. The germline CDR1 and CDR2 sequences are SGHRS and YFSETQ. Trimming took off 0 bases at V and 7 bases at J, with 10 bases between the two ends. This CDR3 comprises 13 residues. The CDR3 DNA is TGCGCCAGCAGCTTGGTGCGTCGGTATGAAGCTTTCTTT. Translation gives CASSLVRRYEAFF.

The chain links TRBV20-1 to TRBJ1-5, with D possibly matching TRBD1 (5 bases). Trimming removed 4 bases at V and 3 bases at J, with 10 bases between. Germline V gene data show CDR1 as DFQATT and CDR2 as SNEGSKA (reference sequence). The CDR3 sequence is 13 residues long. CDR3 amino acids: CSATGDTNQPQHF. CDR3 in DNA: TGCAGTGCTACGGGGGATACCAATCAGCCCCAGCATTTT.

The CDR3 sequence is CASSFDRMNTEAFF. The CDR3 DNA is TGTGCCAGCAGCTTCGACAGAATGAACACTGAAGCTTTCTTT. The genes are TRBV5-6 and TRBJ1-1; perhaps TRBD1 as D (5 bases). Germline V gene data show CDR1 as SGHDT and CDR2 as YYEEEE. The CDR3 is 14 residues long. The germline V and J ends were trimmed by 2 bases and 0 bases, with 8 bases remaining between them.

This clonotype was detected ten times or more. J is TRBJ2-1 and V is TRBV3-1; 9 bases are shared with TRBD2. CDR3 length equals 19 residues. Germline assignment: CDR1 LGHDT and CDR2 YNNKEL (reference sequence). V trimming: 2 bases; J trimming: 7 bases; junction bases outside the gene matches: 18. The CDR3 spells CASSQSVGGRAPDANEQFF. Here the CDR3 DNA reads TGTGCCAGCAGCCAATCGGTCGGCGGGAGGGCCCCGGATGCAAATGAGCAGTTCTTC.

This clonotype was recorded at least ten times. The V and J genes are TRBV7-2 and TRBJ2-3; D remains unclear. The CDR3 is made up of 14 amino acids. Trimming removed 0 bases at V and 3 bases at J, with 7 bases between. CDR1 is SGHTA, CDR2 FQGNSA, per germline. The CDR3 sequence: CASSLAGWTDTQYF. In nucleotides, the CDR3 is TGTGCCAGCAGCTTAGCGGGGTGGACAGATACGCAGTATTTT.

In its sample, this clonotype was seen many times. The chain uses TRBV5-5 and TRBJ2-1; D may match TRBD1 or TRBD2 (6 bases each). CDR1 is SGHKS and CDR2 is YYEKEE in the germline V gene (reference sequence). With 3 bases removed from V and 8 bases from J, the gap between germline ends came to 15 bases. The CDR3 runs to 14 residues. The CDR3 region is CASSWTTGLDEQFF. CDR3 bases: TGTGCCAGCAGCTGGACTACAGGGTTGGATGAGCAGTTCTTC.

The rearrangement links TRBV4-1 to TRBJ2-2; D possibly corresponds to TRBD2 (6 bases). Trimming pared 1 base from V and 6 bases from J, leaving 9 bases between. The germline V gene has CDR1 MGHRA and CDR2 YSYEKL. The CDR3 totals 14 residues. CDR3 protein: CASSQGLGPGELFF. Written as DNA, the CDR3 is TGCGCCAGCAGCCAAGGACTAGGCCCCGGGGAGCTGTTTTTT.

There are many counts of this clonotype. This rearrangement joins TRBV7-6 to TRBJ2-3; no reliable D call. Germline lookup yields CDR1 SGHVS and CDR2 FNYEAQ. CDR3 length: 12 amino acids. Trimming took 6 bases from V and 5 from J, leaving 9 bases between them. CDR3 region: CASSYMEDTQYF. The CDR3 DNA reads TGTGCCAGCAGTTACATGGAAGATACGCAGTATTTT. Using reference TRBV7-6 and TRBJ2-3 for the parts outside the CDR3, the full variable domain is GAGVSQSPRYKVTKRGQDVALRCDPISGHVSLYWYRQALGQGPEFLTYFNYEAQQDKSGLPNDRFSAERPEGSISTLTIQRTEQRDSAMYRCASSYMEDTQYFGPGTRLTVL.

The sample holds many counts of this clonotype. The chain links TRBV28 to TRBJ2-1; D possibly corresponds to TRBD2 (5 bases). Trimming pared 6 bases from V and 0 bases from J, leaving 15 bases between. This CDR3 region has 16 residues. Germline V lookup: CDR1 MDHEN, CDR2 SYDVKM. As DNA, the CDR3 is TGTGCCAGCAGACCACTAGACGGACTCTCCTACAATGAGCAGTTCTTC. Its translation is CASRPLDGLSYNEQFF.

V usage is TRBV12-3 or TRBV12-4 and J usage is TRBJ2-1; TRBD1 matches at 9 bases. Germline trimming cut 5 bases from V and 9 bases from J; bases unmatched to any gene: 14. This CDR3 is built from 16 residues. The CDR3 spells CASSLLAETGGTEQFF. Written as DNA, the CDR3 is TGTGCCAGCAGTCTCCTTGCCGAGACAGGGGGGACTGAGCAGTTCTTC.

Ten or more counts support this clonotype. The chain is built from TRBV29-1 and TRBJ2-7, with 7 bases lining up with TRBD2. The CDR3 has 13 residues. V trimming: 6 bases; J trimming: 2 bases; junction bases outside the gene matches: 7. Germline-derived CDR1 and CDR2 are SQVTM and ANQGSEA. This CDR3 reads CSVAVGGTYEQYF. The CDR3 DNA sequence: TGCAGCGTGGCGGTGGGGGGGACCTACGAGCAGTACTTC.

This clonotype was counted at least ten times. The rearrangement joins TRBV12-3 or TRBV12-4 to TRBJ1-4, with D unresolved. Between the trimmed V and J ends, which lost 7 bases and 0 bases, there was a span of 12 bases. This CDR3 region has 15 residues. The CDR3: CASTPPGATNEKLFF. CDR3 coding DNA: TGTGCCAGCACCCCACCCGGGGCAACTAATGAAAAACTGTTTTTT.

This clonotype showed up many times. The rearrangement joins TRBV7-2 to TRBJ2-3, with 15 positions matching TRBD2. In germline, CDR1 is SGHTA, CDR2 FQGNSA. V gave up 0 bases and J gave up 2 bases; unmatched junction bases: 6. This CDR3 is 19 amino acids long. The CDR3 DNA sequence: TGTGCCAGCAGCTTAGCGCCGGGACTAGCGGGAGGATTCACAGATACGCAGTATTTT. Protein: CASSLAPGLAGGFTDTQYF.

This clonotype was seen a few times. J is TRBJ2-7 and V is TRBV5-1, with TRBD2 matching over 8 bases. The germline V gene has CDR1 SGHRS and CDR2 YFSETQ. V lost 4 bases to trimming and J lost 7 bases; unmatched junction nucleotides: 16. This CDR3 comprises 16 residues. The CDR3 nucleotides are TGCGCCAGCAGCCTAGCGGGCGACCCCCGGTTGGGTGAGCAGTACTTC. Its protein is CASSLAGDPRLGEQYF.

Ten or more counts support this clonotype. The chain links TRBV10-3 to TRBJ2-1; either TRBD1 or TRBD2 may fit D (6 bases each). The CDR3 covers 14 residues. Germline CDR1 ENHRY, CDR2 SYGVKD. V dropped 8 bases and J dropped 6 bases, with 17 bases sitting between them. In DNA form, the CDR3 reads TGTGCCATCCGGGGGCAGGGGAGGCCCAATGAGCAGTTCTTC. Protein sequence: CAIRGQGRPNEQFF.

This clonotype has a count of ten or more. CDR3 sequence: CSARVGRTDTQYF. CDR3 DNA: TGCAGTGCTAGAGTAGGCAGGACAGATACGCAGTATTTT. The gene calls are TRBV20-1 and TRBJ2-3; D gene uncertain. The length of the CDR3 is 13 residues. Per germline, CDR1 DFQATT and CDR2 SNEGSKA (reference sequence). V lost 1 base, J lost 3 bases, and 8 bases lay in between.

This clonotype was found many times. J is TRBJ1-2 and V is TRBV4-1; possibly TRBD1 for D (5 bases). Between the trimmed V and J ends, which lost 0 bases and 4 bases, there was a span of 18 bases. The CDR3 has 17 residues. Germline CDR1 and CDR2: MGHRA and YSYEKL. Here the CDR3 DNA reads TGCGCCAGCAGCCAAGATCCGGGCAGTGGGGCTCTCTATGGCTACACCTTC. Translating gives CASSQDPGSGALYGYTF.

Many counts were recorded for this clonotype. V usage is TRBV5-5 and J usage is TRBJ2-3; no definite D call. CDR3 length: 15 amino acids. Germline-derived CDR1 and CDR2 are SGHKS and YYEKEE (reference sequence). Trimming removed 0 bases at V and 4 bases at J, with 12 bases between. CDR3 amino acids: CASSLDWVRADTQYF. CDR3 DNA: TGTGCCAGCAGCTTGGATTGGGTCCGCGCAGATACGCAGTATTTT.